A selection of T cell receptor beta chains follows, all from one sample in a study of neurological immune-mediated disorders. TCRdb analysed the 5' RACE reads with MiXCR anew, one entry per CDR3 protein. The sample records about 49,000 distinct CDR3 sequences, more than 8% being singletons. The sequenced sample was PBMCs. The receptors come from a woman between 40 and 50 years old in good health. Both conserved end residues are part of each CDR3. The D gene is left open where the match is weak. Part of the rows lack a size; the others show once, few, many or a class for expanded clones.

TRBV5-6	many	.	TRBJ2-6	14	CASSGRSGANVLTF	TGTGCCAGCAGCGGGAGGTCTGGGGCCAACGTCCTGACTTTC
TRBV13	few	.	TRBJ2-7	12	CASSSTIGPLYF	TGTGCCAGCAGCTCCACCATCGGTCCCCTGTACTTC
TRBV29-1	.	.	TRBJ2-3	10	CSVQLLTQYF	TGCAGCGTTCAACTTTTGACGCAGTATTTT
TRBV20-1	many	.	TRBJ1-2	15	CSARDPGRATSGYTF	TGCAGTGCTAGAGATCCGGGCAGGGCAACGTCTGGCTACACCTTC
TRBV20-1	many	.	TRBJ2-5	13	CSASNLAKETQYF	TGCAGTGCTAGTAATCTAGCGAAAGAGACCCAGTACTTC
TRBV12-3/TRBV12-4	many	.	TRBJ2-2	14	CASSTPWNTGELFF	TGTGCCAGCAGTACACCGTGGAACACCGGGGAGCTGTTTTTT
TRBV5-1	many	.	TRBJ2-7	12	CASSRIPYEQYF	TGCGCCAGCAGCCGTATTCCCTACGAGCAGTACTTC
TRBV24-1	many	TRBD2	TRBJ2-3	13	CATSSRTSRTQYF	TGTGCCACCAGTTCTAGGACTAGTCGTACGCAGTATTTT
TRBV5-1	many	TRBD1	TRBJ1-3	15	CASSSWTGSGNTIYF	TGCGCCAGCAGCTCGTGGACAGGGTCTGGAAACACCATATATTTT
TRBV24-1	.	.	TRBJ2-7	16	CATSDSRDGYSYEQYF	TGTGCCACCAGTGATTCCCGGGACGGGTATTCCTACGAGCAGTACTTC
TRBV20-1	many	.	TRBJ1-5	18	CSAKRLLRALRSNQPQHF	TGCAGTGCTAAAAGACTTCTCCGGGCCCTGCGGAGCAATCAGCCCCAGCATTTT
TRBV6-5	many	.	TRBJ1-1	14	CASSYSDANTEAFF	TGTGCCAGCAGTTATTCAGATGCGAACACTGAAGCTTTCTTT
TRBV5-1	many	.	TRBJ2-3	18	CASSFSPSGLTITDTQYF	TGCGCCAGCAGCTTCTCCCCTTCGGGGCTCACTATCACAGATACGCAGTATTTT
TRBV20-1	many	TRBD2	TRBJ2-2	15	CSAIWGGLNTGELFF	TGCAGTGCCATATGGGGGGGTTTGAACACCGGGGAGCTGTTTTTT
TRBV9	many	TRBD1	TRBJ2-7	15	CASSVVGTGVNEQYF	TGTGCCAGCAGCGTAGTGGGGACAGGGGTCAACGAGCAGTACTTC
TRBV7-3	once	.	TRBJ1-2	11	CASNQGYGYTF	TGTGCCAGCAATCAAGGTTATGGCTACACCTTC
TRBV5-1	.	TRBD1	TRBJ2-7	15	CASSLRDRSTYEQYF	TGCGCCAGCAGCTTGAGGGACAGGAGCACCTACGAGCAGTACTTC
TRBV5-6	many	.	TRBJ2-2	17	CASSLALGLGATGELFF	TGTGCCAGCAGCTTGGCATTGGGGCTAGGGGCTACCGGGGAGCTGTTTTTT
TRBV5-5	many	.	TRBJ1-3	13	CASSLYNGNTIYF	TGTGCCAGCAGCTTGTACAATGGAAACACCATATATTTT
TRBV10-3	many	.	TRBJ1-2	15	CAISERTGSNYGYTF	TGTGCCATCAGTGAACGCACAGGGTCGAACTATGGCTACACCTTC
TRBV5-6	many	.	TRBJ2-1	15	CASSLAENSYNEQFF	TGTGCCAGCAGCTTGGCGGAAAACTCCTACAATGAGCAGTTCTTC
TRBV4-3	many	.	TRBJ2-1	14	CASSHFGGNDEQFF	TGCGCCAGCAGCCATTTCGGAGGGAATGATGAGCAGTTCTTC
TRBV5-6	many	.	TRBJ2-7	12	CASSLLTHEQYF	TGTGCCAGCAGCTTGTTAACCCACGAGCAGTACTTC
TRBV5-1	many	TRBD2	TRBJ2-7	15	CASSLAGGGTYEQYF	TGCGCCAGCAGCTTGGCCGGCGGGGGAACCTACGAGCAGTACTTC
TRBV4-3	many	.	TRBJ1-4	13	CASRPTEGEKLFF	TGCGCCAGCAGACCTACTGAGGGGGAAAAACTGTTTTTT
TRBV5-1	many	.	TRBJ2-6	15	CASSLGASGANVLTF	TGCGCCAGCAGCTTGGGTGCCTCTGGGGCCAACGTCCTGACTTTC
TRBV20-1	many	.	TRBJ2-3	12	CSARDGADTQYF	TGCAGTGCTAGAGATGGGGCAGATACGCAGTATTTT
TRBV5-5	many	.	TRBJ2-3	14	CASSLLLPTDTQYF	TGTGCCAGCAGCTTGCTGTTACCCACAGATACGCAGTATTTT
TRBV20-1	many	TRBD1	TRBJ2-7	13	CSAGTGGRLEQYF	TGCAGTGCTGGGACAGGTGGACGGCTCGAGCAGTACTTC
TRBV20-1	many	TRBD1	TRBJ2-7	14	CSVFPGTGSYEQYF	TGCAGTGTCTTCCCCGGGACAGGATCCTACGAGCAGTACTTC
TRBV15	many	.	TRBJ2-2	16	CATSRAGQANTGELFF	TGTGCCACCAGCAGAGCAGGGCAGGCAAACACCGGGGAGCTGTTTTTT